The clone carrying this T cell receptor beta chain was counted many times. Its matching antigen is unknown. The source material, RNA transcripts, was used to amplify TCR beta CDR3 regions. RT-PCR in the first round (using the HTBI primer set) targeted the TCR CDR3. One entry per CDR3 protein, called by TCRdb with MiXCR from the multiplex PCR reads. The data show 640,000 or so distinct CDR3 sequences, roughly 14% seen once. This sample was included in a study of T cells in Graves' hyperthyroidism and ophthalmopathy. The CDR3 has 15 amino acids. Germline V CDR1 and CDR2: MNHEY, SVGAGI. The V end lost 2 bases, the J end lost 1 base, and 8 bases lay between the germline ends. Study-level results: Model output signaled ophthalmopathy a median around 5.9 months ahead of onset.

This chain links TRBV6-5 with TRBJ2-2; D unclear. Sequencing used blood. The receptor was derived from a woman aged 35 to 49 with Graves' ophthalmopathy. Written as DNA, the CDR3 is TGTGCCAGCAGTTACCGCGGCGAGAACACCGGGGAGCTGTTTTTT. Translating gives CASSYRGENTGELFF.